The clone carrying this T cell receptor (beta chain) was seen repeatedly, ten times or more. The source of the sample is a study of spatial heterogeneity in lung cancer. About the study: Compared with alpha-chain sequences, beta-chain sequences were consistently detected in greater numbers. Raw sequencing reads included, on average, more than 9.5 appearances of each unique TCR and UMI combination.

The CDR3 is 16 amino acids. V lost 0 bases and J lost 2, with 16 bases in between. The germline V gene has CDR1 DFQATT and CDR2 SNEGSKA (reference sequence). Every individual TCR cDNA molecule carried its own unique molecular identifier, which allowed correction of PCR and sequencing errors. TCRdb fed the 5' RACE reads into MiXCR, producing one record per CDR3 protein. Of approximately 49,000 distinct CDR3 sequences detected, over 4.5% appear once; the ten largest clones hold roughly 10%. The time point: sample taken at primary tumor resection. No cells were sorted before sequencing. The whole RNA sequenced was extracted from tumor, nontumor lung or frozen PBMC. Donors were roughly 70 untreated early-stage non-small cell lung cancer patients.

The sample here was PBMCs, taken at surgery. The source is a male donor with early-stage non-small cell lung cancer. The J gene is TRBJ1-1, the V gene TRBV20-1; a possible D gene is TRBD1 (6 bases). CDR3 DNA: TGCAGTGCTAGAGATGGGCAGGGGCTGGGAAACACTGAAGCTTTCTTT. Its protein product is CSARDGQGLGNTEAFF.